The sequence of this TCR beta chain was determined in a study of blood T cell repertoires in COVID-19. Study details: Samples came from the United States, Italy and Spain, spanning acute and convalescent COVID-19. Sources were T cells, B-cell-depleted T cells, or PBMCs; the material itself was cDNA or gDNA.

Allocation to cohorts depended on clinical history reported by the participants. All recovered Cohort 3 donors got two negative PCRs, got clearance, or saw symptom resolution. Repertoires were generated with immunoSEQ multiplex PCR, while TCRdb's copy carries only in-frame clones and drops some. The sample carries just over 300,000 clones, roughly 86% recorded once. Germline lookup yields CDR1 MNHNY and CDR2 SVGAGI (reference sequence). The V and J ends lost 5 bases and 11 bases, in that order; junction bases with no gene match: 8. The CDR3 contains 12 residues. The clonotype comes from a woman aged 18-35 years who had recovered from COVID-19. The chain uses TRBV6-6 and TRBJ1-1; TRBD1 aligns across 7 bases. Sequenced input: PBMCs or T cells enriched from blood (not recorded which). The CDR3 DNA is TGTGCCAGCAGTACGGGACAGCCCGGGGCTTTCTTT. Protein: CASSTGQPGAFF.